The 28 T cell receptor beta chains below all came from one sample that was sequenced in a study of shared clonotypes between healthy human individuals. TCRdb keeps only in-frame clones here, not all; method: immunoSEQ multiplex PCR. Of over 400,000 clones listed, roughly 80% were seen once; the top ten hold approximately 12%. What was sequenced was PBMCs. Every receptor here comes from a woman aged 40-49 years in good health. Some clones in this sample may be carry-over from other donors' samples.

The V gene is TRBV12-2, the J gene TRBJ2-7; the table gives TRBD1 as D, unverified against the DNA. TRBV12-2 is a documented pseudogene. The CDR3 covers 17 residues. This CDR3 reads CASRLVNRGNRTSKQYF. The CDR3 nucleotides read TGTGCAAGTCGCTTAGTTAACAGGGGGAACCGTACGTCCAAGCAGTACTTC.

A word on this clone: It is likely a read error: a sequence one base away is far more abundant. The chain links TRBV30 to TRBJ1-4; 7 bases align to TRBD1. CDR1 is GTSNPN and CDR2 is SVGIG in the germline V gene (reference sequence). Trimming at V came to 5 bases and at J to 7 bases, leaving 13 bases not matched to a gene. The CDR3 spans 15 residues. This CDR3 is CAWGPQTGLSEKLFF. The CDR3 coding sequence is TGTGCCTGGGGCCCCCAGACAGGGCTTAGTGAAAAACTGTTTTTT.

The rearrangement uses TRBV2 and TRBJ2-7, with 8 nucleotides matching TRBD2. J was trimmed by 4 bases and V by 7 bases; bases with no gene match: 9. There are 14 residues in the CDR3. CDR1 and CDR2 (germline): SNHLY, FYNNEI. The CDR3 region is CASKGSGSSYEQYF. DNA of the CDR3: TGTGCCAGCAAGGGGAGCGGGAGTAGTTACGAGCAGTACTTC. Together with reference TRBV2 and TRBJ2-7, the CDR3 gives the full variable domain: EPEVTQTPSHQVTQMGQEVILRCVPISNHLYFYWYRQILGQKVEFLVSFYNNEISEKSEIFDDQFSVERPDGSNFTLKIRSTKLEDSAMYFCASKGSGSSYEQYFGPGTRLTVT.

This chain joins TRBV27 and TRBJ1-2; 7 bases are shared with TRBD1. With 0 bases clipped from V and 2 bases from J, the junction kept 6 bases outside the gene matches. The CDR3 is 16 amino acids. Germline-derived CDR1 and CDR2 are MNHEY and SMNVEV (reference sequence). The CDR3 is CASSLSGIGGNYGYTF. The CDR3 DNA sequence: TGTGCCAGCAGTTTATCGGGTATAGGGGGCAACTATGGCTACACCTTC.

This clone was observed a few times. Distinct nucleotide sequences in the sample also encode this CDR3. The chain carries TRBV6-1 and TRBJ2-1; TRBD2 matches 9 bases. The germline V gene encodes CDR1 MNHNS and CDR2 SASEGT. V was clipped by 2 bases and J by 3 bases; unmatched bases: 2. The CDR3 is 15 residues long. The CDR3 coding sequence is TGTGCCAGCAGTGAACTAGCGGGGAGCTACAATGAGCAGTTCTTC. Encoded protein: CASSELAGSYNEQFF.

The chain links TRBV2 to TRBJ1-1; D gene ambiguous. Trimming removed 3 bases from V and 4 bases from J, with 9 bases in between. There are 13 residues in the CDR3. Germline values: CDR1 SNHLY, CDR2 FYNNEI. CDR3 protein: CASSDEQTTEAFF. DNA of the CDR3: TGTGCCAGCAGTGATGAGCAGACCACTGAAGCTTTCTTT. Full variable domain (outside the CDR3, taken from reference TRBV2 and TRBJ1-1): EPEVTQTPSHQVTQMGQEVILRCVPISNHLYFYWYRQILGQKVEFLVSFYNNEISEKSEIFDDQFSVERPDGSNFTLKIRSTKLEDSAMYFCASSDEQTTEAFFGQGTRLTVV.

The chain employs TRBV10-3 and TRBJ2-1, with 14 bases matching TRBD2. CDR1 and CDR2 (germline): ENHRY, SYGVKD. This CDR3 comprises 16 residues. Trimming removed 5 bases from V and 8 bases from J; junction bases left unmatched: 8. The CDR3 sequence: CAISRGLAGDVDEQFF. The CDR3, as DNA: TGTGCCATCAGTCGGGGACTAGCGGGAGATGTGGATGAGCAGTTCTTC.

The rearrangement links TRBV27 to TRBJ2-7, with TRBD2 matching over 12 bases. Looked up from germline, CDR1 is MNHEY and CDR2 is SMNVEV (reference sequence). The V segment lost 5 bases and the J segment 5 bases; nucleotides outside the gene matches: 7. The CDR3 contains 15 residues. CDR3 residues: CASSPSSGRAHEQYF. The CDR3, as DNA: TGTGCCAGCAGTCCATCTAGCGGGAGGGCCCACGAGCAGTACTTC.

CDR3 region: CAWSVQGGLAFF. CDR3 nucleotides: TGTGCCTGGAGTGTACAGGGGGGTCTTGCTTTCTTT. The chain has TRBV30 and TRBJ1-1; the match to TRBD1 covers 8 bases. The V gene end was trimmed by 0 bases and the J gene end by 11 bases; junction bases not matched to a gene: 5. CDR3 length: 12 residues. Germline lookup yields CDR1 GTSNPN and CDR2 SVGIG (reference sequence).

To note about this clone: A far larger clone is just one base off, so this is likely a read error. This rearrangement joins TRBV2 to TRBJ2-3, with D maybe TRBD2 (5 bases). Germline V CDR1 and CDR2: SNHLY, FYNNEI. The CDR3 runs to 14 residues. Trimming removed 9 bases at V and 1 base at J, with 14 bases between. In nucleotides, the CDR3 is TGTGCCAGTAGACTATTCCAAGGCACAGATACGCAGTATTTT. It yields the protein CASRLFQGTDTQYF.

The sample holds many counts of this clone. In the same sample, other DNA sequences code for this CDR3. The gene calls are TRBV29-1 and TRBJ2-2; tentative D call: TRBD1 (6 bases). The CDR3 runs to 14 residues. Per germline, CDR1 SQVTM and CDR2 ANQGSEA. V was pared by 7 bases and J by 0 bases, with 12 bases between. CDR3 protein: CSGDGTPNTGELFF. CDR3 bases: TGCAGCGGGGACGGGACACCGAACACCGGGGAGCTGTTTTTT.

This clone was seen only once. As the CDR3 is not closed by the conserved phenylalanine or tryptophan, this likely results from a read error. The DNA is omitted, as the CDR3 cannot be located on it reliably, and the CDR3 follows TCRdb's listing. J is TRBJ2-6 and V is TRBV4-1; TRBD1 reflects the table's D call only, with no check against the DNA. Germline CDR1 reads MGHRA; CDR2 reads YSYEKL. From its first to its last residue, the CDR3 has 11 amino acids. CDR3 loop: CASSPTRGRGC.

This clone was seen ten or more times. The genes are TRBV29-1 and TRBJ2-1; TRBD2 aligns across 10 bases. The CDR3 is made up of 18 amino acids. Germline CDR1 SQVTM, CDR2 ANQGSEA. Trimming cost V 0 bases and J 1 base; bases outside gene matches: 9. CDR3 loop: CSVEDPGLADWSYNEQFF. The CDR3 bases are TGCAGCGTTGAAGATCCCGGACTAGCGGATTGGTCCTACAATGAGCAGTTCTTC.

The CDR3 protein is CASSPTSGRALDTQYF. The CDR3, as DNA: TGCGCCAGCAGCCCGACTAGCGGGAGGGCCCTGGATACGCAGTATTTT. The V call is TRBV4-1, the J call TRBJ2-3; 14 nucleotides line up with TRBD2. V lost 4 bases, J lost 6 bases, and 6 bases stayed unmatched. This CDR3 is 16 amino acids long. The germline CDR1 and CDR2 sequences are MGHRA and YSYEKL.

V is TRBV10-3 and J is TRBJ2-3, with 7 bases aligning to TRBD1. Per germline, CDR1 ENHRY and CDR2 SYGVKD. The CDR3 sequence is 12 residues long. Losses at the gene ends were 6 bases for V and 8 bases for J; bases not matched to a gene: 5. The CDR3, as DNA: TGTGCCATCAGCGGTTCAGGGGGTACGCAGTATTTT. This codes for CAISGSGGTQYF.

The chain combines TRBV11-3 with TRBJ1-5; TRBD1 matches at 9 bases. Germline loops: CDR1 SGHNT, CDR2 YENEEA. The CDR3 extends over 17 amino acids. After removal of 3 bases from V and 2 bases from J, the junction contained 8 bases not matched to a gene. The chain's CDR3 is CASSFQRGDRGNQPQHF. CDR3 bases: TGTGCCAGCAGCTTTCAGAGGGGGGACAGGGGCAATCAGCCCCAGCATTTT.

This clone has at least ten counts. The chain carries TRBV7-2 and TRBJ1-4; TRBD1 might be the D (5 bases). CDR1 and CDR2 (germline): SGHTA, FQGNSA. V was shortened by 5 bases and J by 8 bases, with 12 bases between the two germline ends. The CDR3 spans 13 residues. The CDR3 reads CASSPDRREKLFF. The CDR3 DNA reads TGTGCCAGCAGCCCCGACAGACGCGAAAAACTGTTTTTT.

For the CDR3, the DNA is TGTGCCAGCAGCTTAGCGAGGCTAGCCTCCTACGAGCAGTACTTC. It encodes CASSLARLASYEQYF. The rearrangement uses TRBV11-1 and TRBJ2-7, with D possibly being TRBD2 (5 bases). This CDR3 has 15 residues. Germline assignment: CDR1 SGHAT and CDR2 FQDESV (reference sequence). V was cut by 0 bases and J by 0 bases, with 9 bases left in between.

The chain carries TRBV2 and TRBJ1-4; 8 bases align to TRBD1. Germline V CDR1 and CDR2: SNHLY, FYNNEI. This CDR3 spans 15 amino acids. V gave up 6 bases and J gave up 0 bases; unmatched junction bases: 3. CDR3 DNA sequence: TGTGCCAGCAGGTCGGGACAGGCAACTAATGAAAAACTGTTTTTT. It yields the protein CASRSGQATNEKLFF.

The chain employs TRBV2 and TRBJ2-3, with 10 bases lining up with TRBD2. The V gene end was trimmed by 9 bases and the J gene end by 5 bases; junction bases not matched to a gene: 8. This CDR3 region has 14 residues. Per the germline V gene, CDR1 is SNHLY and CDR2 is FYNNEI. The CDR3, as DNA: TGTGCCAGAAAACCCGTAGCGGGAGGAGATACGCAGTATTTT. Translating it yields CARKPVAGGDTQYF. The complete variable domain, with remaining parts taken from reference TRBV2 and TRBJ2-3, reads EPEVTQTPSHQVTQMGQEVILRCVPISNHLYFYWYRQILGQKVEFLVSFYNNEISEKSEIFDDQFSVERPDGSNFTLKIRSTKLEDSAMYFCARKPVAGGDTQYFGPGTRLTVL.

About this clone itself: Given a far larger clone just one base away, this is likely a sequencing read error. The rearrangement uses TRBV7-2 and TRBJ2-7; 9 bases fit TRBD2. Germline CDR1 is SGHTA and CDR2 is FQGNSA. The CDR3 covers 15 residues. The CDR3 protein is CVSSLFASGRWEQYF. CDR3 sequence (DNA): TGTGTCAGCAGCTTATTTGCCAGCGGGAGGTGGGAGCAGTACTTC. The whole variable domain, remainder taken from reference TRBV7-2 and TRBJ2-7, is GAGVSQSPSNKVTEKGKDVELRCDPISGHTALYWYRQSLGQGLEFLIYFQGNSAPDKSGLPSDRFSAERTGGSVSTLTIQRTQQEDSAVYLCVSSLFASGRWEQYFGPGTRLTVT.

This clone was detected a few times. The chain is built from TRBV30 and TRBJ2-7; D not resolved. The V and J ends lost 0 bases and 9 bases respectively, with 15 bases between them. CDR3 size: 13 residues. Germline loops: CDR1 GTSNPN, CDR2 SVGIG (reference sequence). CDR3 region: CAWSVSSPSGQYF. CDR3 bases: TGTGCCTGGAGTGTCTCTTCCCCCTCCGGGCAGTACTTC. The full variable domain, its missing parts supplied by reference TRBV30 and TRBJ2-7, is SQTIHQWPATLVQPVGSPLSLECTVEGTSNPNLYWYRQAAGRGLQLLFYSVGIGQISSEVPQNLSASRPQDRQFILSSKKLLLSDSGFYLCAWSVSSPSGQYFGPGTRLTVT.

The rearrangement links TRBV29-1 to TRBJ1-1; D might be TRBD1 (5 bases). The CDR3 covers 14 residues. Trimming took off 6 bases at V and 0 bases at J, with 14 bases between the two ends. Germline CDR1 reads SQVTM; CDR2 reads ANQGSEA. Here the CDR3 DNA reads TGCAGCGTGGCGCAGGGAGGCATGAACACTGAAGCTTTCTTT. Protein: CSVAQGGMNTEAFF. Full variable domain (missing parts from reference TRBV29-1 and TRBJ1-1): SAVISQKPSRDICQRGTSLTIQCQVDSQVTMMFWYRQQPGQSLTLIATANQGSEATYESGFVIDKFPISRPNLTFSTLTVSNMSPEDSSIYLCSVAQGGMNTEAFFGQGTRLTVV.

V gene TRBV7-3 combines with J gene TRBJ2-2; 12 bases line up with TRBD2. V trimming: 4 bases; J trimming: 4 bases; junction bases outside the gene matches: 7. CDR3 length: 17 residues. CDR1 and CDR2 (germline): SGHTA, FQGTGA. The CDR3 DNA sequence: TGTGCCAGCAGCTCCACGACTAGCGGGAGAGGCACCGGGGAGCTGTTTTTT. Translating it yields CASSSTTSGRGTGELFF.

To note about this clone: Other DNA sequences from this sample encode an identical CDR3 as well. The chain uses TRBV19 and TRBJ2-3, with unresolved D. The germline V and J ends were trimmed by 3 bases and 2 bases, with 3 bases remaining between them. Germline V gene sequence: CDR1 LNHDA, CDR2 SQIVND (reference sequence). The CDR3 totals 12 residues. In nucleotides, the CDR3 is TGTGCCAGTAGTATCGCCACAGATACGCAGTATTTT. It codes for CASSIATDTQYF.

A word on this clone: The likely explanation is a read error, given a far larger clone one base away. The same CDR3 arises from other DNA sequences in this sample as well. The V call is TRBV30, the J call TRBJ1-2, with D perhaps matching TRBD1 (6 bases). The CDR3 runs 14 residues. Germline V CDR1 and CDR2: GTSNPN, SVGIG (reference sequence). The CDR3 loop is CASRGGAPNYGYTF. The CDR3 nucleotides read TGTGCCTCCCGGGGGGGGGCTCCTAACTATGGCTACACATTC.

This clone appeared a single time. The chain uses TRBV27 and TRBJ1-1; D is uncertain. Germline loops: CDR1 MNHEY, CDR2 SMNVEV (reference sequence). The CDR3 contains 13 residues. V was cut by 0 bases and J by 6 bases, with 8 bases left in between. The CDR3 reads CASSLSGGPEAFF. The CDR3 DNA reads TGTGCCAGCAGTTTATCGGGCGGCCCTGAAGCTTTCTTT.

The DNA of the CDR3 is TGCGCCAGCAGCTCAGCCGGAGGTTATACTGGATACGAGCAGTACTTC. It specifies CASSSAGGYTGYEQYF. The chain carries TRBV5-1 and TRBJ2-7; D is possibly TRBD2 (5 bases). This CDR3 has 16 residues. Germline V lookup: CDR1 SGHRS, CDR2 YFSETQ. Deletions cut 3 bases from V and 4 bases from J, with 20 bases between.